The 20 T cell receptor beta chains listed next were all sequenced from one sample in a study of cytomegalovirus exposure and HLA in healthy donors. With 60 Vbeta and 13 Jbeta primers, the PCR was carried out. Profiling relied on immunoSEQ multiplex PCR, and the TCRdb table lists in-frame clones only, not all of them. The sample lists around 140,000 clones, about 87% occurring once. Source material: PBMCs. All receptors derive from a woman aged 25 to 45 in good health and CMV-seronegative.

The rearrangement joins TRBV30 to TRBJ2-3, with D uncertain. V was clipped by 3 bases and J by 9 bases, with 13 bases between them. The V gene's germline CDR1 is GTSNPN and CDR2 SVGIG (reference sequence). This CDR3 has 12 residues. CDR3 region: CAWRSGGITQYF. In nucleotides, the CDR3 is TGTGCCTGGAGGAGTGGCGGCATAACGCAGTATTTT.

The V and J genes are TRBV6-1 and TRBJ2-7, with 9 positions matching TRBD2. The length of the CDR3 is 15 residues. V was clipped by 6 bases and J by 6 bases; unmatched bases: 12. The germline CDR1 and CDR2 sequences are MNHNS and SASEGT. The CDR3 region has the DNA TGTGCCAGCAGGAACCCTAGCGGGGAGCCTCTCGAGCAGTACTTC. Translation gives CASRNPSGEPLEQYF.

This clone was recorded once. The final CDR3 position lacks the conserved phenylalanine or tryptophan, pointing to a likely read error. The V call is TRBV18, the J call TRBJ1-1; D ambiguous. Trimming stripped 3 bases from V and 11 bases from J, with 19 bases between. Germline lookup yields CDR1 KGHSH and CDR2 LQKENI. This CDR3 is built from 14 residues. CDR3 sequence reads: CASSPPTFPFEAFL. The CDR3 region has the DNA TGTGCCAGCTCACCTCCGACCTTTCCCTTCGAGGCTTTCCTT.

V gene TRBV19 combines with J gene TRBJ1-5; a possible D gene is TRBD1 (6 bases). The V gene's germline CDR1 is LNHDA and CDR2 SQIVND (reference sequence). Trimming stripped 10 bases from V and 3 bases from J, with 10 bases between. This CDR3 has 12 amino acids. CDR3 sequence: CATGQLNQPQHF. In DNA, the CDR3 is TGTGCCACCGGACAGCTCAATCAGCCCCAGCATTTT.

This clone was seen once. The chain carries TRBV30 and TRBJ2-5, with 9 positions matching TRBD1. The J call is doubtful: the DNA matches TRBJ2-7 better. This CDR3 region has 13 residues. Germline V lookup: CDR1 GTSNPN, CDR2 SVGIG (reference sequence). The CDR3 here is CAWTPGQGYEQYF. The CDR3 region has the DNA TGTGCCTGGACTCCGGGACAGGGATACGAGCAGTACTTC.

The chain couples TRBV7-8 to TRBJ2-1; the D gene is possibly TRBD1 (6 bases). Germline V CDR1 and CDR2: SGHVS, FQNEAQ. The CDR3 runs to 15 residues. V lost 5 bases and J lost 7, with 18 bases in between. CDR3 sequence reads: CASSPYRVGNNEQFF. In DNA form, the CDR3 reads TGTGCCAGCAGCCCCTACAGGGTAGGGAATAATGAGCAGTTCTTC. Looking up the rest from reference TRBV7-8 and TRBJ2-1 gives the full variable domain: GAGVSQSPRYKVAKRGQDVALRCDPISGHVSLFWYQQALGQGPEFLTYFQNEAQLDKSGLPSDRFFAERPEGSVSTLKIQRTQQEDSAVYLCASSPYRVGNNEQFFGPGTRLTVL.

This CDR3 reads CASSPGGDTQYF. CDR3 DNA sequence: TGTGCCAGCAGCCCAGGAGGAGATACGCAGTATTTT. The chain joins TRBV7-2 to TRBJ2-3; tentatively, D is TRBD2 (5 bases). Germline CDR1 SGHTA, CDR2 FQGNSA. The CDR3 extends over 12 amino acids. The ends were cut back, 5 bases at V and 5 bases at J, with 8 bases in the middle. Based on the CDR3 plus reference TRBV7-2 and TRBJ2-3, the full variable domain is GAGVSQSPSNKVTEKGKDVELRCDPISGHTALYWYRQSLGQGLEFLIYFQGNSAPDKSGLPSDRFSAERTGGSVSTLTIQRTQQEDSAVYLCASSPGGDTQYFGPGTRLTVL.

The rearrangement joins TRBV6-5 to TRBJ2-7, with 10 bases that match TRBD1. Trimming at V came to 2 bases and at J to 4 bases, leaving 5 bases not matched to a gene. The germline V gene has CDR1 MNHEY and CDR2 SVGAGI. This CDR3 has 15 amino acids. CDR3 nucleotide sequence: TGTGCCAGCAGTTACGCCGGGACAGGGGAATACGAGCAGTACTTC. Its protein is CASSYAGTGEYEQYF.

This sequence joins TRBV7-8 and TRBJ1-2; 9 nucleotides agree with TRBD1. This CDR3 is built from 13 residues. CDR1 is SGHVS and CDR2 is FQNEAQ in the germline V gene. Trimming took 4 bases from V and 3 from J; bases not matched to a gene: 0. CDR3: CASSYRGHYGYTF. In nucleotides, the CDR3 is TGTGCCAGCAGCTACAGGGGGCACTATGGCTACACCTTC.

The rearrangement uses TRBV14 and TRBJ1-4, with TRBD1 as a possible D gene (6 bases). Trimming stripped 0 bases from V and 6 bases from J, with 20 bases between. Germline assignment: CDR1 SGHDN and CDR2 FVKESK. The CDR3 covers 18 residues. CDR3 nucleotides: TGTGCCAGCAGCCAAGACAGGACAGCCCGACGAGAAGATGAAAAACTGTTTTTT. Encoded protein: CASSQDRTARREDEKLFF.

The chain has TRBV7-3 and TRBJ2-5; 14 bases are a match to TRBD2. With V trimmed by 2 bases and J by 4 bases, 6 bases remained unmatched. This CDR3 has 17 residues. Germline values: CDR1 SGHTA, CDR2 FQGTGA. CDR3 sequence: CASSLGRTSGRRETQYF. In DNA, the CDR3 is TGTGCCAGCAGCTTAGGAAGGACTAGCGGGAGGAGAGAGACCCAGTACTTC.

The genes are TRBV29-1 and TRBJ1-1, with 7 bases identical to TRBD1. The CDR3 runs 13 residues. The germline CDR1 and CDR2 sequences are SQVTM and ANQGSEA. With 1 base clipped from V and 4 bases from J, the junction kept 3 bases outside the gene matches. CDR3 in amino acids: CSVEAQGGTEAFF. CDR3 nucleotides: TGCAGCGTTGAAGCTCAGGGGGGCACTGAAGCTTTCTTT.

Here the CDR3 DNA reads TGTGCCAGCAGATACACAGGGAACACCGGGGAGCTGTTTTTT. Amino acid sequence: CASRYTGNTGELFF. The chain uses TRBV5-8 and TRBJ2-2, with D possibly being TRBD1 (5 bases). CDR1 and CDR2 (germline): SGHTS, YDEGEE. CDR3 length equals 14 residues. Trimming stripped 5 bases from V and 1 base from J, with 9 bases between. The full variable domain, in which reference TRBV5-8 and TRBJ2-2 provide the parts outside the CDR3, is EAGVTQSPTHLIKTRGQQATLRCSPISGHTSVYWYQQALGLGLQFLLWYDEGEERNRGNFPPRFSGRQFPNYSSELNVNALELEDSALYLCASRYTGNTGELFFGEGSRLTVL.

The rearrangement uses TRBV19 and TRBJ2-2; 9 bases agree with TRBD1. The CDR3 sequence is 16 residues long. V gave up 5 bases and J gave up 4 bases; unmatched junction bases: 8. The V gene's germline CDR1 is LNHDA and CDR2 SQIVND (reference sequence). The CDR3 coding sequence is TGTGCCAGTAGTTCCACAGGGGGCCGGGGCACCGGGGAGCTGTTTTTT. Translated: CASSSTGGRGTGELFF.

This sequence joins TRBV2 and TRBJ2-1, with D perhaps TRBD2 (6 bases). The CDR3 runs to 16 residues. Trimming removed 2 bases at V and 5 bases at J, with 16 bases between. Germline CDR1 reads SNHLY; CDR2 reads FYNNEI. The CDR3 is CASSERGLFWNNEQFF. CDR3 nucleotide sequence: TGTGCCAGCAGTGAAAGGGGACTGTTTTGGAACAATGAGCAGTTCTTC.

A few counts support this clone. V and J are TRBV18 and TRBJ2-2; D might be TRBD1 (5 bases). Germline V lookup: CDR1 KGHSH, CDR2 LQKENI. The CDR3 totals 15 residues. Trimming stripped 3 bases from V and 4 bases from J, with 12 bases between. CDR3 amino acids: CASSPTTASTGELFF. Here the CDR3 DNA reads TGTGCCAGCTCACCGACGACAGCGTCCACCGGGGAGCTGTTTTTT. The full variable domain, its missing parts supplied by reference TRBV18 and TRBJ2-2, is NAGVMQNPRHLVRRRGQEARLRCSPMKGHSHVYWYRQLPEEGLKFMVYLQKENIIDESGMPKERFSAEFPKEGPSILRIQQVVRGDSAAYFCASSPTTASTGELFFGEGSRLTVL.

The chain is built from TRBV9 and TRBJ1-2; a possible D gene is TRBD1 (5 bases). Trimming took off 4 bases at V and 2 bases at J, with 18 bases between the two ends. The CDR3 runs to 16 residues. Germline values: CDR1 SGDLS, CDR2 YYNGEE. Here the CDR3 reads CASSSQNGAINYGYTF. Written as DNA, the CDR3 is TGTGCCAGCAGCTCTCAAAATGGGGCGATCAACTATGGCTACACCTTC.

The chain is built from TRBV11-3 and TRBJ2-1; 12 bases are a match to TRBD2. The V and J ends lost 5 bases and 7 bases, in that order; junction bases with no gene match: 6. CDR3 length: 15 residues. Per the germline V gene, CDR1 is SGHNT and CDR2 is YENEEA. CDR3 loop: CASSRRLAGVNEQFF. The CDR3 nucleotides read TGTGCCAGCAGCCGCCGACTAGCGGGAGTTAATGAGCAGTTCTTC.

This clone was found a few times. The V call is TRBV28, the J call TRBJ1-6; D gene uncertain. The V end was cut by 4 bases, the J end by 7 bases, with 23 bases between. The CDR3 totals 18 residues. Per germline, CDR1 MDHEN and CDR2 SYDVKM. The CDR3: CASSSPPSWRVSNSPLHF. CDR3 sequence (DNA): TGTGCCAGCAGTTCACCCCCCTCTTGGCGGGTATCGAATTCACCCCTCCACTTT. Full variable domain (outside the CDR3, taken from reference TRBV28 and TRBJ1-6): DVKVTQSSRYLVKRTGEKVFLECVQDMDHENMFWYRQDPGLGLRLIYFSYDVKMKEKGDIPEGYSVSREKKERFSLILESASTNQTSMYLCASSSPPSWRVSNSPLHFGNGTRLTVT.

The chain links TRBV18 to TRBJ2-5; tentatively, D is TRBD2 (6 bases). V was shortened by 3 bases and J by 1 base, with 6 bases between the two germline ends. CDR3 size: 13 residues. Germline lookup yields CDR1 KGHSH and CDR2 LQKENI. Here the CDR3 DNA reads TGTGCCAGCTCACCCGGGGGCCAAGAGACCCAGTACTTC. Protein sequence: CASSPGGQETQYF. Using reference TRBV18 and TRBJ2-5 for the parts outside the CDR3, the full variable domain is NAGVMQNPRHLVRRRGQEARLRCSPMKGHSHVYWYRQLPEEGLKFMVYLQKENIIDESGMPKERFSAEFPKEGPSILRIQQVVRGDSAAYFCASSPGGQETQYFGPGTRLLVL.